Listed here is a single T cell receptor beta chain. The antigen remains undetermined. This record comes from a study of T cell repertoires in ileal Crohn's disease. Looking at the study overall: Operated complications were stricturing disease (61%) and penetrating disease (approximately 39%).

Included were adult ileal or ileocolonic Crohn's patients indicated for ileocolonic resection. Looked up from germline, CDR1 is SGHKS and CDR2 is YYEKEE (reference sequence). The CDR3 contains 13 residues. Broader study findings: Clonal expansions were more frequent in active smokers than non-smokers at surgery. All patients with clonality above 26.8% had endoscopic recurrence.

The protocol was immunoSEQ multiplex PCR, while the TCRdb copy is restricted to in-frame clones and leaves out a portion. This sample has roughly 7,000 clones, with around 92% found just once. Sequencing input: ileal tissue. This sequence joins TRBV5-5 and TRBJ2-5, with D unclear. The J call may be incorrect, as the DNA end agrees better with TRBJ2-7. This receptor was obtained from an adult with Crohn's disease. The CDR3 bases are TGTGCCAGCAGCTTAGAGATGCGCTACGAGCAGTACTTC. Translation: CASSLEMRYEQYF.